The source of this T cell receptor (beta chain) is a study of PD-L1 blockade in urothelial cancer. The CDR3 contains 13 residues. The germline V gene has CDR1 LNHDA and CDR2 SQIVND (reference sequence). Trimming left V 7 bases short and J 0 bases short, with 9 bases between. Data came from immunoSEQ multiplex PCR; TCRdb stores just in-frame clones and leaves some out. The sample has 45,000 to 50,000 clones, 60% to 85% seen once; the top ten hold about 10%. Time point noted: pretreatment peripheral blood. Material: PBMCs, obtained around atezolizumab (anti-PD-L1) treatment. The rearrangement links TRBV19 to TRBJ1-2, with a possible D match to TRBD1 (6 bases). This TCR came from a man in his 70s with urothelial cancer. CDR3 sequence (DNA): TGTGCCAGTATGGACAGAGCTAACTATGGCTACACCTTC. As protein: CASMDRANYGYTF.